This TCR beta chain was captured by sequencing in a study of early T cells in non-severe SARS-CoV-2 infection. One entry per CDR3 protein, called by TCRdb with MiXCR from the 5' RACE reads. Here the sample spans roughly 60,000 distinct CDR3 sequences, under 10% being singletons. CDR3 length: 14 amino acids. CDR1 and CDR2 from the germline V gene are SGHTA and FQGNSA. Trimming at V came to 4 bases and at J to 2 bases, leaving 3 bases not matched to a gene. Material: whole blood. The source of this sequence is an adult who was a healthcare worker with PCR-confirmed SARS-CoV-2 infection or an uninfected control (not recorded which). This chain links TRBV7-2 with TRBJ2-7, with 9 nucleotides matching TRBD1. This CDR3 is CASSYRQGAYEQYF. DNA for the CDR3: TGTGCCAGCAGCTACCGACAGGGGGCCTACGAGCAGTACTTC.